Following are 28 T cell receptor beta chains from one sample sequenced in a study of blood T cell repertoires in COVID-19. Here immunoSEQ multiplex PCR was the method, and the copy in TCRdb shows in-frame clones only, minus some. This table holds a few hundred thousand clones, 86% found once. The material sequenced was peripheral blood. These receptors all come from a woman aged 45-59 years with acute or convalescent COVID-19.

The genes are TRBV6-5 and TRBJ1-3, with D possibly matching TRBD1 (5 bases). This CDR3 region has 15 residues. The germline CDR1 and CDR2 sequences are MNHEY and SVGAGI. Between the trimmed V and J ends, which lost 6 bases and 3 bases, there was a span of 15 bases. The CDR3 sequence: CASSQQDLYGNTIYF. The CDR3 nucleotides read TGTGCCAGCAGCCAACAGGACCTTTATGGAAACACCATATATTTT.

This chain links TRBV18 with TRBJ2-2; D is uncertain. Germline V gene lookup returns CDR1 KGHSH and CDR2 LQKENI. V was shortened by 0 bases and J by 0 bases, with 8 bases between the two germline ends. The CDR3 spans 16 residues. The CDR3 region has the DNA TGTGCCAGCTCACCACCGTCCCGCGCGAACACCGGGGAGCTGTTTTTT. Encoded protein: CASSPPSRANTGELFF. Full variable domain (remainder filled in from reference TRBV18 and TRBJ2-2): NAGVMQNPRHLVRRRGQEARLRCSPMKGHSHVYWYRQLPEEGLKFMVYLQKENIIDESGMPKERFSAEFPKEGPSILRIQQVVRGDSAAYFCASSPPSRANTGELFFGEGSRLTVL.

J is TRBJ1-2 and V is TRBV27, with D possibly being TRBD1 (5 bases). Trimming removed 2 bases at V and 6 bases at J, with 13 bases between. The CDR3 is made up of 14 amino acids. Germline CDR1 is MNHEY and CDR2 is SMNVEV (reference sequence). CDR3 residues: CASSLTRTLDGYTF. In DNA form, the CDR3 reads TGTGCCAGCAGTTTAACCCGGACACTCGATGGCTACACCTTC.

This clone was seen a few times. J is TRBJ1-2 and V is TRBV3-1 (or the pseudogene TRBV3-2), with D maybe TRBD1 (6 bases). This CDR3 contains 12 residues. The V gene's germline CDR1 is LGHDT and CDR2 YNNKEL (reference sequence). Trimming left V 4 bases short and J 6 bases short, with 9 bases between. Here the CDR3 DNA reads TGTGCCAGCAGCCCTGACAGGCATGGCTACACCTTC. This translates into CASSPDRHGYTF.

The V call is TRBV11-3, the J call TRBJ1-2, with D hard to call. Germline V lookup: CDR1 SGHNT, CDR2 YENEEA. Trimming took 0 bases from V and 4 from J, leaving 6 bases between them. There are 13 residues in the CDR3. CDR3 residues: CASSLESFYGYTF. Written as DNA, the CDR3 is TGTGCCAGCAGCTTAGAGTCCTTCTATGGCTACACCTTC.

The chain combines TRBV11-3 with TRBJ2-3, with TRBD2 matching over 8 bases. V was clipped by 5 bases and J by 2 bases; unmatched bases: 6. Germline CDR1 reads SGHNT; CDR2 reads YENEEA. This CDR3 comprises 15 residues. The CDR3 nucleotides are TGTGCCAGCAGCAAACTAGCGGATACCACAGATACGCAGTATTTT. Translating gives CASSKLADTTDTQYF.

This clone was counted once. V and J are TRBV27 and TRBJ2-2; 7 bases align to TRBD1. J gave up 3 bases and V 5 bases, and 6 bases lay outside the gene matches. CDR3 size: 15 residues. Germline CDR1 MNHEY, CDR2 SMNVEV (reference sequence). Written as DNA, the CDR3 is TGTGCCAGCAGTGAGGACAGGAGACACACCGGGGAGCTGTTTTTT. It is translated as CASSEDRRHTGELFF.

Comments on this clone: Other DNA variants within this sample encode the same CDR3. The chain carries TRBV18 and TRBJ2-3, with TRBD2 matching over 10 bases. CDR3 length equals 16 residues. Germline CDR1 is KGHSH and CDR2 is LQKENI. J gave up 2 bases and V 1 base, and 3 bases lay outside the gene matches. CDR3 nucleotide sequence: TGTGCCAGCTCACCACTAGCGGGGGGTTCCACAGATACGCAGTATTTT. It translates to CASSPLAGGSTDTQYF.

The chain has TRBV10-3 and TRBJ2-2, with TRBD1 matching over 9 bases. The CDR3 covers 16 residues. V dropped 0 bases and J dropped 4; count of bases not matched to a gene: 3. The germline CDR1 and CDR2 sequences are ENHRY and SYGVKD. CDR3 region: CAISESGQGSTGELFF. For the CDR3, the DNA is TGTGCCATCAGTGAGTCAGGACAGGGGAGCACCGGGGAGCTGTTTTTT.

The V call is TRBV4-2, the J call TRBJ2-5; 10 positions agree with TRBD2. V lost 0 bases, J lost 5 bases, and 9 bases stayed unmatched. This CDR3 has 17 residues. Germline CDR1 reads LGHNA; CDR2 reads YNFKEQ. The DNA for the CDR3 is TGTGCCAGCAGCCAAGATCCCAGCGGGGGGGTCGGGGAGACCCAGTACTTC. This encodes CASSQDPSGGVGETQYF.

This clone was recorded only once. The CDR3 DNA sequence: TGTGCCAGCAGTGGGACAGGAGAAAGTGGTGAAAAACTGTTTTTT. Its protein is CASSGTGESGEKLFF. The chain employs TRBV2 and TRBJ1-4, with 7 bases that match TRBD1. CDR1 and CDR2 (germline): SNHLY, FYNNEI. V dropped 4 bases and J dropped 7; count of bases not matched to a gene: 9. CDR3 length equals 15 residues.

This clone was seen only once. The CDR3 region has the DNA TGTGCCTGGAGGACAGGGGGCACAGATACGCAGTATTTT. Residues: CAWRTGGTDTQYF. This sequence joins TRBV5-4 and TRBJ2-3, with TRBD1 identical over 9 bases. The V gene end was trimmed by 10 bases and the J gene end by 1 base; junction bases not matched to a gene: 4. Germline V gene data show CDR1 as SGHNT and CDR2 as YYREEE (reference sequence). The CDR3 sequence is 13 residues long.

The chain joins TRBV19 to TRBJ2-7, with unresolved D. Germline lookup yields CDR1 LNHDA and CDR2 SQIVND (reference sequence). V gave up 2 bases and J gave up 3 bases, with 14 bases separating them. CDR3 length: 15 amino acids. CDR3 sequence (DNA): TGTGCCAGTAGTATAAATGACACTCCGGACTACGAGCAGTACTTC. This codes for CASSINDTPDYEQYF.

This chain uses TRBV4-3 with TRBJ1-2; D not resolved. Germline V gene lookup returns CDR1 LGHNA and CDR2 YSLEER. Trimming removed 2 bases from V and 1 base from J, with 20 bases in between. The CDR3 runs to 18 residues. The CDR3: CASSQSSSAVAINYGYTF. The CDR3 DNA sequence: TGCGCCAGCAGCCAATCGAGTTCAGCGGTCGCTATTAACTATGGCTACACCTTC.

The chain uses TRBV5-6 and TRBJ2-1, with D tentatively TRBD1 (6 bases). Trimming left V 3 bases short and J 6 bases short, with 16 bases between. Germline CDR1 reads SGHDT; CDR2 reads YYEEEE. The CDR3 totals 15 residues. The CDR3 region is CASSWRTERANEQFF. CDR3 DNA: TGTGCCAGCAGCTGGAGGACAGAGAGGGCCAATGAGCAGTTCTTC.

The chain employs TRBV19 and TRBJ1-5; no firm D call. The CDR3 length is 14 residues. Germline lookup yields CDR1 LNHDA and CDR2 SQIVND (reference sequence). The V gene lost 0 bases and the J gene lost 3 bases, with 6 bases spanning the gap. The CDR3 protein is CASSIDNPNQPQHF. CDR3 in DNA: TGTGCCAGTAGTATAGACAATCCCAATCAGCCCCAGCATTTT.

This chain joins TRBV19 and TRBJ2-2, with D tentatively TRBD1 (6 bases). Deletions cut 6 bases from V and 0 bases from J, with 14 bases between. The CDR3 totals 16 residues. Germline CDR1 LNHDA, CDR2 SQIVND (reference sequence). The CDR3 nucleotides are TGTGCCAGTAGGGCTGGACAGAAACCGAACACCGGGGAGCTGTTTTTT. It encodes CASRAGQKPNTGELFF.

The V gene is TRBV30, the J gene TRBJ1-2; the match to TRBD1 covers 9 bases. This CDR3 spans 13 amino acids. Germline CDR1 reads GTSNPN; CDR2 reads SVGIG (reference sequence). The junction had 8 bases not matched to a gene; V was cut back by 4 bases and J by 8 bases. This CDR3 is CAWKRGQGEGYTF. In DNA form, the CDR3 reads TGTGCCTGGAAGCGGGGACAGGGTGAAGGCTACACCTTC. Full variable domain (outside the CDR3, taken from reference TRBV30 and TRBJ1-2): SQTIHQWPATLVQPVGSPLSLECTVEGTSNPNLYWYRQAAGRGLQLLFYSVGIGQISSEVPQNLSASRPQDRQFILSSKKLLLSDSGFYLCAWKRGQGEGYTFGSGTRLTVV.

Points on this clone: Other nucleotide sequences from this sample produce the same CDR3. The chain recombines TRBV11-2 with TRBJ1-2; D is ambiguous. The CDR3 length is 13 residues. Germline values: CDR1 SGHAT, CDR2 FQNNGV. Deletions cut 0 bases from V and 8 bases from J, with 10 bases between. The CDR3, as DNA: TGTGCCAGCAGCTTAGACCGGGGTTGGGGCTACACCTTC. It specifies CASSLDRGWGYTF. Together with reference TRBV11-2 and TRBJ1-2, the CDR3 gives the full variable domain: EAGVAQSPRYKIIEKRQSVAFWCNPISGHATLYWYQQILGQGPKLLIQFQNNGVVDDSQLPKDRFSAERLKGVDSTLKIQPAKLEDSAVYLCASSLDRGWGYTFGSGTRLTVV.

V is TRBV5-8 and J is TRBJ1-6; no clear D gene. Germline V gives CDR1 SGHTS, CDR2 YDEGEE. V gave up 3 bases and J gave up 8 bases, with 3 bases separating them. The CDR3 contains 11 residues. CDR3 amino acids: CASSSYSPLHF. The DNA for the CDR3 is TGTGCCAGCAGCTCCTATTCACCCCTCCACTTT.

The V and J genes are TRBV10-2 and TRBJ2-3; D is unresolved. In germline, CDR1 is WSHSY, CDR2 SAAADI. The V and J ends lost 7 bases and 0 bases respectively, with 8 bases between them. This CDR3 has 13 residues. The CDR3 region is CASISVSTDTQYF. The CDR3 DNA reads TGCGCCAGCATCAGCGTTAGCACAGATACGCAGTATTTT.

The chain links TRBV19 to TRBJ1-2; 7 positions match TRBD1. Per the germline V gene, CDR1 is LNHDA and CDR2 is SQIVND (reference sequence). The CDR3 extends over 14 amino acids. V was clipped by 9 bases and J by 6 bases; unmatched bases: 13. The CDR3, as DNA: TGTGCCAGCGCCCCGACAGGGACGATAGATGGCTACACCTTC. Its protein is CASAPTGTIDGYTF.

This clone is medium-sized (0.01 to 0.1%) in the sample. The V and J genes are TRBV24-1 and TRBJ2-2; 10 bases fit TRBD2. The CDR3 spans 15 residues. After removal of 9 bases from V and 6 bases from J, the junction contained 9 bases not matched to a gene. Germline V gene lookup returns CDR1 KGHDR and CDR2 SFDVKD. This chain's CDR3 is CATSPASGRPGELFF. CDR3 DNA sequence: TGTGCCACCTCTCCGGCTAGCGGGAGACCCGGGGAGCTGTTTTTT.

The chain employs TRBV3-1 (or the pseudogene TRBV3-2) and TRBJ1-4; perhaps TRBD1 as D (6 bases). There are 15 residues in the CDR3. V shed 2 bases and J shed 4 bases, with 11 bases lying between them. Germline V gene data show CDR1 as LGHDT and CDR2 as YNNKEL (reference sequence). This chain's CDR3 is CASSQLQGFNEKLFF. In DNA, the CDR3 is TGTGCCAGCAGCCAACTACAGGGCTTTAATGAAAAACTGTTTTTT.

The rearrangement uses TRBV19 and TRBJ2-1; 7 bases agree with TRBD1. Germline CDR1 is LNHDA and CDR2 is SQIVND (reference sequence). J lost 4 bases, V lost 5 bases, and 17 bases had no gene match. The CDR3 loop spans 18 amino acids. The CDR3 nucleotides read TGTGCCAGTAGTTTGATAGGGGGCCTGAATGGGGCTTACAATGAGCAGTTCTTC. It translates to CASSLIGGLNGAYNEQFF.

This chain's CDR3 is CASSYAGRGYTF. For the CDR3, the DNA is TGTGCCAGCAGTTACGCGGGGCGGGGCTACACCTTC. The gene calls are TRBV6-6 and TRBJ1-2, with D possibly TRBD1 on 5 matching bases. Germline CDR1 MNHNY, CDR2 SVGAGI (reference sequence). V shed 2 bases and J shed 8 bases, with 9 bases lying between them. The CDR3 runs to 12 residues.

The J gene is TRBJ1-3, the V gene TRBV20-1; D is uncertain. V lost 5 bases and J 6 bases, leaving 8 bases between the germline ends. There are 11 residues in the CDR3. Germline CDR1 and CDR2: DFQATT and SNEGSKA (reference sequence). In DNA, the CDR3 is TGCAGTGCTCCAACATCAAACACCATATATTTT. Its protein is CSAPTSNTIYF.

The chain has TRBV7-2 and TRBJ1-1; weak D call: TRBD1 (6 bases). Trimming shortened V by 5 bases and J by 4 bases, and 17 bases separated the two germline ends. From germline, CDR1 is SGHTA and CDR2 FQGNSA. This CDR3 region has 15 residues. The CDR3 sequence is CASSPQAGAVTEAFF. DNA of the CDR3: TGTGCCAGCAGCCCCCAGGCGGGGGCGGTCACTGAAGCTTTCTTT.